Detailed here is one T cell receptor beta chain. Only in-frame clones appear in the TCRdb table, and some are missing; sequencing was by immunoSEQ multiplex PCR. The data show about 240,000 clones, approximately 90% seen once. The source of the sample is a study of blood T cell repertoires in COVID-19. CDR3 length: 15 amino acids. J gave up 5 bases and V 7 bases, and 11 bases lay outside the gene matches. The V gene's germline CDR1 is SNHLY and CDR2 FYNNEI. This TCR came from a man in his 60s who had recovered from COVID-19. Sequences were obtained from peripheral blood. The rearrangement links TRBV2 to TRBJ2-5; 9 bases fit TRBD2. CDR3 amino acids: CASTERGAPGETQYF. CDR3 bases: TGTGCCAGCACCGAGCGGGGGGCGCCGGGGGAGACCCAGTACTTC.